A single T cell receptor beta chain is shown here with its context. The antigen remains unidentified. This specimen comes from a study of T-cell reconstitution after alpha-beta-depleted transplantation in children. Construction of the TCRbeta library involved unique molecular identifiers. Using its own MiXCR run on the PCR reads, TCRdb lists one record per CDR3 protein. The sample consists of hundreds of thousands of distinct CDR3 sequences, roughly a tenth of them appearing once. Trimming cost V 1 base and J 0 bases, with 28 bases left between them. The CDR3 spans 21 residues. CDR1 is LGHDT, CDR2 YNNKEL, per germline (reference sequence). Study-level results: Several hundred expanded graft clones reportedly were the source of alpha-beta T cells about two months after transplant.

The material sequenced was PBMCs, taken before TCRalphabeta/CD19-depleted stem cell transplant. The receptor comes from a child less than two years old with acute myeloid leukemia, due to receive a stem cell transplant. The V gene is TRBV3-1, the J gene TRBJ2-7; D might be TRBD2 (6 bases). Here the CDR3 reads CASSQATKGPRGSGISYEQYF. CDR3 nucleotides: TGTGCCAGCAGCCAAGCTACAAAGGGCCCCCGGGGTAGCGGCATCTCCTACGAGCAGTACTTC.